Listed here is a single T cell receptor (beta chain). Its antigen is unknown. Base qualities are not provided; no much larger clone lies one nucleotide away. The data were obtained in a study of shared clonotypes between healthy human individuals (TCRdb year 2020). With respect to the entire study: Three men and a couple of women, aged 18 to 49 years, made up the cohort. To estimate repertoire size and how much clonotype sharing occurs between individuals, the study deeply sequenced the blood TCR repertoires of about five healthy adults. Libraries were prepared and TCR repertoires were sequenced by different laboratories using diverse techniques, in order to increase sequencing depth and limit assay-specific biases. Between about 0.8 and 9 billion PBMCs per donor were obtained by leukapheresis. Overall study results and their limits: Based on pairwise subsampling, the degree of clonotype sharing among donors was expected to be affected by sequencing depth. Sampling was restricted to blood, and TCR repertoires in tissues likely differ from the TCR repertoires found in blood. The genetic and exposure-history diversity represented was limited by the small number of donors.

The donors were healthy, HIV-negative adults who had no recently reported acute infections or vaccinations. Every donor was a Caucasian adult living in Nashville, Tennessee, USA. For unsorted samples, tens of millions of PBMCs were counted, and genomic DNA was extracted using the QIAamp DNA Blood Mini kit. After blood collection by leukapheresis, PBMCs were isolated using Ficoll-Histopaque density gradient centrifugation and then cryopreserved in the vapor phase of liquid nitrogen. Using the deep immunoSEQ assay, multiplex PCR amplified TCR CDR3 regions from genomic DNA. For each cell subset, the extracted genomic DNA was distributed evenly across all wells of several immunoSEQ 96-well plates, and each plate served as one replicate. For unsorted PBMC, approximately 0.3 ug of genomic DNA, equivalent to around 30,000 T cell genomes, went into each replicate PCR. Ten immunoSEQ deep assay plates were used to sequence the unsorted PBMC genomic DNA. Purified libraries were quantified with a Qubit 3.0 fluorometer, sized on a Bioanalyzer 2100, and re-quantified with the KAPA Library Quantification kit. Every immunoSEQ 96-well plate was sequenced on a separate single-read 150-cycle Illumina NextSeq 550 flow cell. Turning to the authors' computational methods: Because the immunoSEQ output included only junctional sequences and no quality scores, the filtering could not be the same as the filtering used for full-length reads. To assign V/J genes and CDR3, sequences were annotated against IMGT germline references using PyIR, a Python wrapper for IgBLAST v1.9. Reads with weak V/J assignments (E-value above 1e-6), missing CDR3, stop codons, out-of-frame junctions, or ambiguous translated residues were removed. V3J clonotypes were defined by identical inferred V gene, J gene, and CDR3 amino acid sequence. To compute the percentage overlap between repertoires, the number of shared unique clonotypes was divided by the size of the smaller repertoire. Three approaches were used to assess repertoire richness: RTK rarefaction, the Chao1 estimator, and Recon v2.1 estimates of unobserved clonotypes. Sourced from immuneACCESS, this table was stored by TCRdb with only in-frame sequences that have V and J called. A share of the clones is absent; for the studies checked, an unresolved V gene accounts for under half, and the remainder has no known explanation. V, J and clone size reflect that table, while D and trimming were determined from the DNA. The sample table contains hundreds of thousands of clones; only one count was recorded for roughly 79% of them. Clones ranked in the top ten supply more than 10% of the sample.

Deletion took 2 bases off V and 3 bases off J, with a span of 11 bases between the germline ends. CDR1 and CDR2, looked up from the germline V gene, are MNHEY and SVGAGI. The cysteine opens and the phenylalanine closes a CDR3 of 14 amino acids. Of all the DNA, just the CDR3 is kept, 42 bases in frame from base 1. The chain employs TRBV6-5 and TRBJ2-7; tentative D gene TRBD1, with 7 bases matching. The source of this sequence is a woman aged 40 to 50 in good health. Some clones in this sample may be carry-over from other donors' samples. The sequencing sample was made of PBMCs. The nucleotide sequence is given as TGTGCCAGCAGTTACACCAGGGGGGTCTACGAGCAGTACTTC. This codes for CASSYTRGVYEQYF.